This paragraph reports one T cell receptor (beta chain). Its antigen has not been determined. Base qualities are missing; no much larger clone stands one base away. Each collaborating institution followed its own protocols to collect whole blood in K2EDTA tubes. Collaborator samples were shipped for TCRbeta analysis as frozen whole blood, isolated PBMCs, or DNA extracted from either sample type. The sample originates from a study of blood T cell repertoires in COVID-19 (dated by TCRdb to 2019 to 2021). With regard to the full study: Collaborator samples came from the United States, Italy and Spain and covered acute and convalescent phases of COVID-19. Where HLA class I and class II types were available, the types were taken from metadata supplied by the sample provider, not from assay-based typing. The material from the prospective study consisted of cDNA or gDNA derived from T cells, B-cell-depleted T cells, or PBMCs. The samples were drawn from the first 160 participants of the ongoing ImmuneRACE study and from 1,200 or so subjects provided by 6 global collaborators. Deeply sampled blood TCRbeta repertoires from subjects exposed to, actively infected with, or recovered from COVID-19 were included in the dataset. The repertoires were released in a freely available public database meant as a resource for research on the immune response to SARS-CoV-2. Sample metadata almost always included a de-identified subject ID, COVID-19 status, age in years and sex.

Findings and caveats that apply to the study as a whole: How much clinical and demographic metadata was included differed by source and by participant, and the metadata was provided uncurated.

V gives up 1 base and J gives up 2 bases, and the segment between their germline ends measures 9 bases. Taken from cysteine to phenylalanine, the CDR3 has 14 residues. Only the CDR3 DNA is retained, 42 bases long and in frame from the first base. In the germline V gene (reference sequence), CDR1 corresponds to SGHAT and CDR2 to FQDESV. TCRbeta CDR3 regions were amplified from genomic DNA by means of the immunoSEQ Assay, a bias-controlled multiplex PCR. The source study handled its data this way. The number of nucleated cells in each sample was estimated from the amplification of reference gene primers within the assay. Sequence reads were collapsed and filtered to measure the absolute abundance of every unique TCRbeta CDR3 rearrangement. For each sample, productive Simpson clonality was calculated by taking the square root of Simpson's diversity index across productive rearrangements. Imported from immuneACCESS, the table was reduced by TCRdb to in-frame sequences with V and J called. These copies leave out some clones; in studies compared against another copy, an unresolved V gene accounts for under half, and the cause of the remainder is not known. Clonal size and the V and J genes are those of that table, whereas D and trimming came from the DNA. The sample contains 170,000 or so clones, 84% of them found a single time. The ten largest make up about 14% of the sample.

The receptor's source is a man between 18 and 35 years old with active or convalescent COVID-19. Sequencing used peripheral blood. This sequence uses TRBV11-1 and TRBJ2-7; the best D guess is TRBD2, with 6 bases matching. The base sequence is TGTGCCAGCAGCTTAGGGACGGGAGCCTACGAGCAGTACTTC. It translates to CASSLGTGAYEQYF. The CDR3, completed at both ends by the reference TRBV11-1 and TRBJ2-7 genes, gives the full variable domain EAEVAQSPRYKITEKSQAVAFWCDPISGHATLYWYRQILGQGPELLVQFQDESVVDDSQLPKDRFSAERLKGVDSTLKIQPAELGDSAMYLCASSLGTGAYEQYFGPGTRLTVT.